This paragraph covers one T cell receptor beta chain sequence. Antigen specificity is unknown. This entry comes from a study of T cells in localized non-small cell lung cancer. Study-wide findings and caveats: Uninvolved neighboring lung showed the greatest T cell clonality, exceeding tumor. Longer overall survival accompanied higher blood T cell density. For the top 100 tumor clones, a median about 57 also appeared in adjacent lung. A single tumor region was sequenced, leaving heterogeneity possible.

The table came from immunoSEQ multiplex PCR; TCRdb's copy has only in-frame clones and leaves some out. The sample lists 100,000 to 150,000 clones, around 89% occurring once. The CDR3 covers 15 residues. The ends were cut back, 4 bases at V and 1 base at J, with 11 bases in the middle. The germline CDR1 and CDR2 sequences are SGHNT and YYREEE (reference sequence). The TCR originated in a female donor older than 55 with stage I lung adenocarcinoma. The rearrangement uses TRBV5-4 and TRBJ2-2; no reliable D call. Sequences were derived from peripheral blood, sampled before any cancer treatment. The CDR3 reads CASSPKAQNTGELFF. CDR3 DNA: TGTGCCAGCAGCCCCAAAGCGCAGAACACCGGGGAGCTGTTTTTT. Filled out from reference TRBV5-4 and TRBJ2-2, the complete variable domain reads ETGVTQSPTHLIKTRGQQVTLRCSSQSGHNTVSWYQQALGQGPQFIFQYYREEENGRGNFPPRFSGLQFPNYSSELNVNALELDDSALYLCASSPKAQNTGELFFGEGSRLTVL.